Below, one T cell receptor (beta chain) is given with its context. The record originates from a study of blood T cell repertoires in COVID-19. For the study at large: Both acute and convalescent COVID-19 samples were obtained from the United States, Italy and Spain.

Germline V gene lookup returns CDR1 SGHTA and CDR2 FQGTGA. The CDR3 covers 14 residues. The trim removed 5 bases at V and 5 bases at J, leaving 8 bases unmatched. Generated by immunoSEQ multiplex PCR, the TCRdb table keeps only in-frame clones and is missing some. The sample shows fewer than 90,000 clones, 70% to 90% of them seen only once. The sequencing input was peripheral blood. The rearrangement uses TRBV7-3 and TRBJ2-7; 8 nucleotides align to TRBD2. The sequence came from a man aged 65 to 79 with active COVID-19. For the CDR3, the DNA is TGTGCCAGCAGCCCGGGAGGGCCGCGCGACGAGCAGTACTTC. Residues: CASSPGGPRDEQYF.